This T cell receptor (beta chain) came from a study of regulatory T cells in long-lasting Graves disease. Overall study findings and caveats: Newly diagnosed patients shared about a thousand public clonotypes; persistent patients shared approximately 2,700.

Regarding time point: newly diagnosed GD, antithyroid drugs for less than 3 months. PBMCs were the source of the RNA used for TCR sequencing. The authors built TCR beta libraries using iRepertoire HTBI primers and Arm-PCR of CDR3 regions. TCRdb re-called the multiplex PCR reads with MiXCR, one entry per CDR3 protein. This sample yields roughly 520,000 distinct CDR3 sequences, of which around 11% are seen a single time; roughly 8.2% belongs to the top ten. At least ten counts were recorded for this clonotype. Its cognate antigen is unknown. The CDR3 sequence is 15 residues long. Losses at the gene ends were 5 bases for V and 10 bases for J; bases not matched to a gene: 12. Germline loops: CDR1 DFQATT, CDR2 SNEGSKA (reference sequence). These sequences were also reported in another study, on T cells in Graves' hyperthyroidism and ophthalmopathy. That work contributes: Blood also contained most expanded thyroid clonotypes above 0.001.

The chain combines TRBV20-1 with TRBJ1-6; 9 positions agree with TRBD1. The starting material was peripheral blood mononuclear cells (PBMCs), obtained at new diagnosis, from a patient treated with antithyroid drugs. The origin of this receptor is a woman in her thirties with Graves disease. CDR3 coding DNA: TGCAGTGCTCGACCGCCGGGACAGGGTCGATCACCCCTCCACTTT. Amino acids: CSARPPGQGRSPLHF.